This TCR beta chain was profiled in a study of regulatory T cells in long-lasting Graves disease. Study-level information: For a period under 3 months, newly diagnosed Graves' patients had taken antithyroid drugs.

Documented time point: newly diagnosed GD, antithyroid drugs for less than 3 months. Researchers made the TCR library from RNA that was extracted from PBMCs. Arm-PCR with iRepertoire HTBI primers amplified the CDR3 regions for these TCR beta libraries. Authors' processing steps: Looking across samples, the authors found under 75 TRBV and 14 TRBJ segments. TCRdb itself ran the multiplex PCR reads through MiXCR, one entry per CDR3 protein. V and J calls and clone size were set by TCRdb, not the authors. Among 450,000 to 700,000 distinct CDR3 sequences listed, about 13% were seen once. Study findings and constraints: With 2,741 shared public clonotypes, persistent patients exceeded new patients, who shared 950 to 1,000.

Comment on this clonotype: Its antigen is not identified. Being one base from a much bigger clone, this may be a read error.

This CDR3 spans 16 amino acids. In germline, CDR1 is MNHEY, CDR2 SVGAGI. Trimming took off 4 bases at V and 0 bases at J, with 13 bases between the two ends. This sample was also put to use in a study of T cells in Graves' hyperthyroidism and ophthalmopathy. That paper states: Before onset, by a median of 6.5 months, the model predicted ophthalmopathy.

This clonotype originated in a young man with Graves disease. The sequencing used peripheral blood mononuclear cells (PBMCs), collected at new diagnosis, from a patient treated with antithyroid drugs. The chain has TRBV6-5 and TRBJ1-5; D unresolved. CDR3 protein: CASSSGAYFSNQPQHF. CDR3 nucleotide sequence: TGTGCCAGCAGTTCCGGAGCCTATTTTAGCAATCAGCCCCAGCATTTT.